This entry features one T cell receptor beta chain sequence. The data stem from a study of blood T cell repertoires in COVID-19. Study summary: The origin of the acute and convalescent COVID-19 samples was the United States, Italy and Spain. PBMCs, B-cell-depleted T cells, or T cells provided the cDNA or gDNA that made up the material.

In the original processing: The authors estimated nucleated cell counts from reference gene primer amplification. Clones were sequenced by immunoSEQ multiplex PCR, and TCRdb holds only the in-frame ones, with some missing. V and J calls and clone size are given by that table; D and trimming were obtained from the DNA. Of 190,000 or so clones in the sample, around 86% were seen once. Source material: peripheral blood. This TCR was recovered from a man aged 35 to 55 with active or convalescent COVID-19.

The CDR3: CASSSLGTSETQYF. In DNA form, the CDR3 reads TGTGCCAGCAGTTCTCTGGGGACTAGTGAGACCCAGTACTTC. V and J are TRBV28 and TRBJ2-5, with 8 bases that match TRBD2. Germline V gives CDR1 MDHEN, CDR2 SYDVKM. CDR3 size: 14 residues. J was trimmed by 5 bases and V by 4 bases; bases with no gene match: 6.